This T cell receptor (beta chain) emerged from a study of cytomegalovirus exposure and HLA in healthy donors. Study results and limitations: The CMV antigen specificity of three CMV-associated chains was confirmed through in vitro analysis. What was likely a sequencing artifact was a cluster of highly shared sequence variants.

Primers: 60 Vbeta forward and 13 Jbeta reverse. Measured with immunoSEQ multiplex PCR; TCRdb has only the in-frame clones, and not every one. The repertoire holds some 150,000 clones, approximately 78% seen once, with 2% to 2.5% in the top ten. This clone was detected only a few times. Its antigen is unidentified. From germline, CDR1 is SGHNT and CDR2 YYREEE (reference sequence). This CDR3 is 13 amino acids long. Trimming shortened V by 3 bases and J by 5 bases, and 12 bases separated the two germline ends. The chain is built from TRBV5-4 and TRBJ2-7; TRBD2 is a possible D gene (5 bases). Sequences were obtained from PBMCs. The receptor comes from a human donor in good health. The CDR3 region has the DNA TGTGCCAGCAGCTCTGTAAGTAGCGACGAGCAGTACTTC. The encoded protein is CASSSVSSDEQYF.